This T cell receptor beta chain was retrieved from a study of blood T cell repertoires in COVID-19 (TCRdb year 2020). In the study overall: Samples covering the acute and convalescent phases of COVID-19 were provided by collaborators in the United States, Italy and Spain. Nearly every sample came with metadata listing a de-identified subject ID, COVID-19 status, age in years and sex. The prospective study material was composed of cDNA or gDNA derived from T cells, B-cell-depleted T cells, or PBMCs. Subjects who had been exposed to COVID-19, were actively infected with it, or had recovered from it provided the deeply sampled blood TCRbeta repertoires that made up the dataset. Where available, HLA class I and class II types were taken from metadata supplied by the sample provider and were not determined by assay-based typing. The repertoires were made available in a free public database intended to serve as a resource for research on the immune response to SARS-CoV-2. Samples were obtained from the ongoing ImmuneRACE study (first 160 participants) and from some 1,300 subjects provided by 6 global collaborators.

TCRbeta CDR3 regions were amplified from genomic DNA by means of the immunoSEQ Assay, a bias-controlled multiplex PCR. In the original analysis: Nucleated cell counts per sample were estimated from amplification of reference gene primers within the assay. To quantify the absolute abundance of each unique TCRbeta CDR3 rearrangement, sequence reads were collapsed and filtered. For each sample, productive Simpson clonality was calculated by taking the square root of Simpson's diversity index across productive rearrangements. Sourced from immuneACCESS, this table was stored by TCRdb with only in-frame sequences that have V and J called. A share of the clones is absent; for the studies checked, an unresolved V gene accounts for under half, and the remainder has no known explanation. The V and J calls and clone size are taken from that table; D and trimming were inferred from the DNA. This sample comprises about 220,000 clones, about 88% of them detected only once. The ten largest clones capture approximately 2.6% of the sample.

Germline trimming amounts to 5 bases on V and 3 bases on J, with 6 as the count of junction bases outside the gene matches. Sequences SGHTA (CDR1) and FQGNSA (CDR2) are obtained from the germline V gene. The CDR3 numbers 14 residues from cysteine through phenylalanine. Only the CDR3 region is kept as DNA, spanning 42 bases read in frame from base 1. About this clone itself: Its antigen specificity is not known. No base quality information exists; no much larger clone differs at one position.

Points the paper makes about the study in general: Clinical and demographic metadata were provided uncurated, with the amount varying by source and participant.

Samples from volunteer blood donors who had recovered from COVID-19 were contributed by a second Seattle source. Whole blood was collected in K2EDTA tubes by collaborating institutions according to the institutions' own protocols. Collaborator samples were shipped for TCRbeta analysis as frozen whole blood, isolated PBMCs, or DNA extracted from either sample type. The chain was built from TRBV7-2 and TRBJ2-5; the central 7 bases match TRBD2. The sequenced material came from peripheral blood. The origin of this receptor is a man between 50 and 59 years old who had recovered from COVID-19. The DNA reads TGTGCCAGCAGCCCAGTGGGGGGGAAAGAGACCCAGTACTTC. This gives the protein CASSPVGGKETQYF.